A selection of T cell receptor beta chains follows, all from one sample in a study of CD8+ T cells in alopecia areata. Profiled with immunoSEQ multiplex PCR; TCRdb holds only in-frame clones, not every one. Of 150,000 or so clones detected, around 87% appear once; the ten largest clones hold roughly 16%. This specimen consisted of CD8+ T cells sorted from blood, obtained at week 0. The receptors were gathered from a human donor with alopecia areata. Both conserved end residues are part of each CDR3. The order of the fields is clone size, J gene, V gene, D gene, CDR3 protein, CDR3 DNA. A D gene is named only where the DNA matches it firmly. Clone size appears in some rows only: once, few, many, or a class for an expanded clone.

- | TRBJ2-1 | TRBV29-1 | - | CSVGQGTSYNEQFF | TGCAGCGTTGGCCAGGGGACATCCTACAATGAGCAGTTCTTC
- | TRBJ2-3 | TRBV2 | - | CASSVTGPLGTDTQYF | TGTGCCAGCAGTGTTACCGGGCCTTTGGGCACAGATACGCAGTATTTT
few | TRBJ2-1 | TRBV19 | TRBD2 | CASSRSPGTSGRSYNEQFF | TGTGCCAGTAGTCGATCACCCGGGACTAGCGGGAGATCCTACAATGAGCAGTTCTTC
- | TRBJ2-5 | TRBV10-3 | - | CAISYRVQETQYF | TGTGCCATCAGTTACAGGGTCCAAGAGACCCAGTACTTC
- | TRBJ2-4 | TRBV10-1 | - | CASREPGLTKNIQYF | TGCGCCAGCAGGGAACCCGGGTTAACCAAAAACATTCAGTACTTC
- | TRBJ2-7 | TRBV27 | TRBD1 | CASSFTETGGDEQYF | TGTGCCAGCAGTTTCACCGAGACAGGGGGGGACGAGCAGTACTTC
- | TRBJ2-2 | TRBV11-2 | TRBD2 | CASTPAPSSGGAWELFF | TGTGCCAGCACCCCGGCGCCGTCCAGCGGGGGTGCGTGGGAGCTGTTTTTT
- | TRBJ2-1 | TRBV5-4 | - | CASSPGGNEQFF | TGTGCCAGCTCCCCGGGTGGCAATGAGCAGTTCTTC
- | TRBJ2-7 | TRBV5-1 | - | CASSYRPLPAQYEQYF | TGCGCCAGCAGCTACCGACCCCTCCCGGCCCAATACGAGCAGTACTTC
- | TRBJ2-7 | TRBV25-1 | - | CASSAHEQYF | TGTGCCAGCAGTGCGCACGAGCAGTACTTC
- | TRBJ2-7 | TRBV29-1 | TRBD1 | CSVEDRDNEQYF | TGCAGCGTTGAGGACAGGGACAACGAGCAGTACTTC
- | TRBJ2-6 | TRBV4-1 | TRBD2 | CASSPRGDSGANVLTF | TGCGCCAGCAGCCCACGGGGGGACTCTGGGGCCAACGTCCTGACTTTC
once | TRBJ1-1 | TRBV19 | - | CASSNGPEAFF | TGTGCCAGTAGCAACGGGCCTGAAGCTTTCTTT
- | TRBJ2-7 | TRBV5-1 | - | CASSLEAASYEQYF | TGCGCCAGCAGCTTGGAGGCTGCTAGCTACGAGCAGTACTTC
- | TRBJ2-7 | TRBV7-6 | - | CASSPERAPYEQYF | TGTGCCAGCAGCCCCGAGCGGGCCCCCTACGAGCAGTACTTC
once | TRBJ2-3 | TRBV12-5 | - | CASGLAGVSTDTQYF | TGTGCTAGTGGTTTGGCGGGGGTTAGCACAGATACGCAGTATTTT
- | TRBJ2-7 | TRBV27 | - | CASSLMADGNEQYF | TGTGCCAGCAGTTTAATGGCAGATGGGAACGAGCAGTACTTC
- | TRBJ2-4 | TRBV19 | TRBD2 | CASSIAGGGKNIQYF | TGTGCCAGTAGTATTGCGGGAGGAGGCAAAAACATTCAGTACTTC
- | TRBJ2-5 | TRBV11-2 | - | CASSPDRVQETQYF | TGTGCCAGCAGCCCCGATAGGGTCCAAGAGACCCAGTACTTC
- | TRBJ1-1 | TRBV19 | - | CASSIGWSVDGINTEAFF | TGTGCCAGTAGTATAGGATGGAGTGTTGACGGAATTAACACTGAAGCTTTCTTT
- | TRBJ1-4 | TRBV2 | - | CASSMGIPNEKLFF | TGTGCCAGTTCTATGGGGATCCCTAATGAAAAACTGTTTTTT
few | TRBJ2-3 | TRBV10-3 | - | CASSSWDSGTSTDTQYF | TGTGCCAGCAGTTCCTGGGACAGTGGGACTAGCACAGATACGCAGTATTTT
- | TRBJ2-7 | TRBV7-2 | - | CASSLHLAGALSYEQYF | TGTGCCAGCAGCTTACATTTGGCGGGGGCCCTCTCCTACGAGCAGTACTTC
- | TRBJ2-3 | TRBV6-5 | - | CASRVQATWDTQYF | TGTGCCAGCAGAGTCCAGGCTACCTGGGATACGCAGTATTTT
- | TRBJ2-7 | TRBV7-6 | - | CASSLVARQINPYEQYF | TGTGCCAGCAGCTTAGTCGCCAGACAGATTAATCCCTACGAGCAGTACTTC
- | TRBJ1-2 | TRBV2 | - | CASSEKANYGYTF | TGTGCCAGCAGTGAAAAGGCGAACTATGGCTACACCTTC
once | TRBJ2-7 | TRBV12-5 | - | CASWPSVEQYF | TGTGCTAGTTGGCCCAGCGTCGAGCAGTACTTC
- | TRBJ1-5 | TRBV5-1 | - | CASSPDVGGAGQPQHF | TGCGCCAGCAGCCCGGACGTCGGGGGGGCAGGTCAGCCCCAGCATTTT
- | TRBJ2-7 | TRBV7-2 | - | CAIPGDLMNQQYF | TGTGCCATCCCCGGGGACCTGATGAACCAGCAGTACTTC
- | TRBJ1-2 | TRBV19 | - | CASSIDTEDYGYTF | TGTGCCAGTAGTATAGATACAGAGGACTATGGCTACACCTTC
once | TRBJ2-7 | TRBV2 | TRBD1 | CASRTGYEQYF | TGTGCCAGCAGGACAGGGTACGAGCAGTACTTC
- | TRBJ2-5 | TRBV27 | - | CASSTGRDGETQYF | TGTGCCAGCAGCACAGGCCGGGACGGGGAGACCCAGTACTTC
- | TRBJ2-3 | TRBV9 | TRBD2 | CASSVLLGTSKDTQYF | TGTGCCAGCAGCGTCTTACTAGGGACTAGCAAAGATACGCAGTATTTT
- | TRBJ2-7 | TRBV7-9 | - | CASSLGQSEQYF | TGTGCCAGCAGCTTAGGTCAGAGTGAGCAGTACTTC
- | TRBJ1-2 | TRBV30 | - | CAWNPTGIGAGYTF | TGTGCCTGGAACCCCACAGGTATAGGCGCTGGCTACACCTTC
- | TRBJ2-1 | TRBV5-1 | - | CASSGGPQKPYNEQFF | TGCGCCAGCAGCGGGGGACCCCAAAAACCCTACAATGAGCAGTTCTTC
- | TRBJ1-1 | TRBV19 | - | CASSIGRNTEAFF | TGTGCCAGTAGTATTGGCAGGAACACTGAAGCTTTCTTT
- | TRBJ2-5 | TRBV6-5 | - | CASSYVGGGETQYF | TGTGCCAGCAGTTACGTCGGAGGTGGGGAGACCCAGTACTTC
- | TRBJ1-2 | TRBV2 | - | CASSEDTGNYGYTF | TGTGCCAGCAGTGAAGATACCGGCAACTATGGCTACACCTTC
once | TRBJ1-3 | TRBV13 | - | CASSSTWSRNTIYF | TGTGCCAGCAGCAGTACATGGTCCAGAAACACCATATATTTT
few | TRBJ2-1 | TRBV30 | - | CAWSSMGVRHNEQFF | TGTGCCTGGAGTTCGATGGGAGTTCGGCACAATGAGCAGTTCTTC
- | TRBJ1-4 | TRBV25-1 | - | CASSDPGGPITNEKLFF | TGTGCCAGCAGTGATCCGGGGGGTCCCATAACTAATGAAAAACTGTTTTTT
few | TRBJ2-7 | TRBV29-1 | - | CSVETGNGGEQYF | TGCAGCGTTGAAACCGGGAATGGTGGCGAGCAGTACTTC
- | TRBJ2-3 | TRBV14 | - | CASSQTGLSTDTQYF | TGTGCCAGCAGCCAAACGGGGCTAAGCACAGATACGCAGTATTTT
- | TRBJ2-7 | TRBV5-1 | - | CASSLFESLDNYEQYF | TGCGCCAGCAGCTTGTTTGAGTCCTTGGATAACTACGAGCAGTACTTC
- | TRBJ2-1 | TRBV27 | TRBD1 | CASSPGLGQGRINEQFF | TGTGCCAGCAGTCCCGGCCTGGGACAGGGGCGAATCAATGAGCAGTTCTTC
- | TRBJ2-3 | TRBV19 | - | CASSPTTDTQYF | TGTGCCAGTAGTCCTACCACAGATACGCAGTATTTT
- | TRBJ2-1 | TRBV6-6 | - | CASSYSRLNNEQFF | TGTGCCAGCAGTTACTCGCGTCTAAACAATGAGCAGTTCTTC
- | TRBJ2-1 | TRBV4-1 | - | CASSQVAGNEQFF | TGCGCCAGCAGCCAAGTTGCGGGCAATGAGCAGTTCTTC
few | TRBJ2-1 | TRBV29-1 | TRBD1 | CSVAQQGAHDNEQFF | TGCAGCGTCGCGCAACAGGGGGCGCATGACAATGAGCAGTTCTTC
few | TRBJ2-7 | TRBV27 | - | CASSLWEQYF | TGTGCCAGCAGTTTATGGGAGCAGTACTTC
- | TRBJ2-7 | TRBV9 | TRBD1 | CASSVGDRGSYEQYF | TGTGCCAGCAGCGTAGGGGACAGGGGTTCCTACGAGCAGTACTTC
- | TRBJ2-7 | TRBV10-3 | - | CAISESTAVSYEQYF | TGTGCCATCAGTGAGTCGACTGCTGTTTCCTACGAGCAGTACTTC
- | TRBJ2-3 | TRBV28 | TRBD2 | CASSLFGRGADTQYF | TGTGCCAGCAGTTTGTTTGGGAGGGGCGCAGATACGCAGTATTTT
- | TRBJ2-7 | TRBV5-1 | - | CASSLDAEQYF | TGCGCCAGCAGCTTGGACGCCGAGCAGTACTTC
- | TRBJ1-1 | TRBV19 | - | CASSLHPGMGVNTEAFF | TGTGCCAGTAGTCTGCATCCCGGGATGGGGGTGAACACTGAAGCTTTCTTT
- | TRBJ2-1 | TRBV9 | TRBD2 | CASSVDSGNYNEQFF | TGTGCCAGCAGCGTAGATAGCGGGAACTACAATGAGCAGTTCTTC